This T cell receptor (beta chain) was identified in a study of radiotherapy plus CTLA-4 blockade in lung cancer. Study outcomes and limitations: Early blood T cell clone dynamics reportedly forecast response best, with interferon-beta. Researchers report tumor-derived TCR clones expanding in blood after radiotherapy plus ipilimumab.

Profiling relied on immunoSEQ multiplex PCR, and the TCRdb table lists in-frame clones only, not all of them. The table shows about 95,000 clones, with approximately 85% occurring only once. Enrolled patients, whose metastatic non-small-cell lung cancer was chemo-refractory, received focal radiation plus CTLA-4 blockade with ipilimumab. Details on this clone: Its matching antigen is unknown.

V lost 6 bases, J lost 0 bases, and 5 bases stayed unmatched. Germline V gene lookup returns CDR1 KGHSH and CDR2 LQKENI. CDR3 length equals 15 residues. The chain is built from TRBV18 and TRBJ2-7, with TRBD2 matching over 10 bases. The material sequenced was peripheral blood, taken from a patient treated with radiotherapy plus ipilimumab. The receptor was derived from a human donor with non-small cell lung cancer who had a partial response to radiotherapy plus ipilimumab. The CDR3 loop reads CASSRSGGSSYEQYF. The CDR3 DNA sequence: TGTGCCAGCTCCCGTAGCGGGGGGAGCTCCTACGAGCAGTACTTC.